This entry describes one T cell receptor (beta chain). Antigen: not known. These data are taken from a study of T cell repertoires in cytomegalovirus infection. TCRdb re-called the reads with MiXCR, one entry per CDR3 protein. Among 300,000 or so distinct CDR3 sequences listed, approximately 25% were seen once. Looked up from germline, CDR1 is SGHVS and CDR2 is FNYEAQ. Deletions cut 1 base from V and 8 bases from J, with 11 bases between. The CDR3 is 13 amino acids. V is TRBV7-6 and J is TRBJ1-2; D call uncertain. This sequence was found in a human donor in good health (CMV status not recorded). Some clones in this sample may be carry-over from other donors' samples. Specimen: cultured PBMCs, collected from culture after CMV antigen stimulation. The DNA for the CDR3 is TGTGCCAGCAGCTTAGAATCTGTGACGGGCTACACCTTC. Translating gives CASSLESVTGYTF.